The clone carrying this TCR beta chain was picked up many times. What it recognizes is unknown. CDR1 SNHLY and CDR2 FYNNEI come from the germline V gene. The V gene lost 6 bases and the J gene lost 6 bases, with 14 bases spanning the gap. The CDR3 is made up of 14 amino acids. Template material for amplifying TCR beta CDR3 regions consisted of RNA transcripts. HTBI primers were used for first-round RT-PCR of the TCR CDR3. One entry per CDR3 protein results from TCRdb running MiXCR on the multiplex PCR reads. The sample holds a few hundred thousand distinct CDR3 sequences, about 16% seen once. The data originate from a study of T cells in Graves' hyperthyroidism and ophthalmopathy. Study-level points and caveats: A median about 6.5 months before onset, the model predicted ophthalmopathy.

Investigators excluded patients with uncontrolled infection, other autoimmune disease, pregnancy or lactation. J is TRBJ2-2 and V is TRBV2; D is possibly TRBD1 (6 bases). The clonotype originates from a woman in her forties with Graves' ophthalmopathy. The sequenced sample was blood. CDR3 protein: CASRPTQGSGELFF. As DNA, the CDR3 is TGTGCCAGCAGACCCACCCAGGGGTCCGGGGAGCTGTTTTTT.